The 10 T cell receptor beta chains below come from one sample, sequenced in a study of control samples from healthy donors and cancer patients. Clones were sequenced by immunoSEQ multiplex PCR, and TCRdb holds only the in-frame ones, with some missing. Here the sample spans under 70,000 clones, approximately 94% being singletons. Sequenced input: blood. The receptors shown here come from a woman aged 18-35 years in good health.

The chain joins TRBV24-1 to TRBJ2-3, with D possibly being TRBD1 (6 bases). The V end was cut by 9 bases, the J end by 5 bases, with 14 bases between. The CDR3 spans 13 residues. CDR1 is KGHDR and CDR2 is SFDVKD in the germline V gene. CDR3 region: CATGVRGVDTQYF. CDR3 DNA sequence: TGTGCCACCGGGGTCAGGGGAGTAGATACGCAGTATTTT.

This sequence joins TRBV6-1 and TRBJ2-7; either TRBD1 or TRBD2 may fit D (5 bases each). Germline V CDR1 and CDR2: MNHNS, SASEGT. The length of the CDR3 is 18 residues. Trimming took off 3 bases at V and 4 bases at J, with 25 bases between the two ends. The CDR3 spells CASSDTTASGGPIYEQYF. As DNA, the CDR3 is TGTGCCAGCAGTGATACGACAGCCTCTGGGGGACCAATTTACGAGCAGTACTTC.

This sequence joins TRBV7-2 and TRBJ1-1; D perhaps matches TRBD1 (6 bases). Germline V gene sequence: CDR1 SGHTA, CDR2 FQGNSA. The CDR3 is made up of 16 amino acids. V dropped 5 bases and J dropped 2 bases, with 18 bases sitting between them. The CDR3 sequence is CASSGGLGSANTEAFF. CDR3 bases: TGTGCCAGCAGCGGGGGGCTGGGGTCTGCAAACACTGAAGCTTTCTTT.

The genes are TRBV3-1 (or the pseudogene TRBV3-2) and TRBJ2-2; D may match TRBD1 or TRBD2 (5 bases each). V lost 1 base, J lost 6 bases, and 12 bases lay in between. There are 15 residues in the CDR3. CDR1 and CDR2 (germline): LGHDT, YNNKEL (reference sequence). CDR3 bases: TGTGCCAGCAGCCAAGTGGGGACGGGGCCCGGGGAGCTGTTTTTT. Amino acids: CASSQVGTGPGELFF.

The V and J genes are TRBV5-1 and TRBJ1-3; D remains unclear. CDR1 is SGHRS, CDR2 YFSETQ, per germline. V was clipped by 4 bases and J by 0 bases, with 11 bases between them. The CDR3 sequence is 15 residues long. The DNA for the CDR3 is TGCGCCAGCAGCCCCTCACGGTTCTCTGGAAACACCATATATTTT. Its protein product is CASSPSRFSGNTIYF.

Only one count was recorded for this clone. V and J are TRBV5-4 and TRBJ1-4, with 7 bases aligning to TRBD1. Germline V gene lookup returns CDR1 SGHNT and CDR2 YYREEE (reference sequence). J was trimmed by 5 bases and V by 4 bases; bases with no gene match: 2. CDR3 length: 13 amino acids. The CDR3 spells CASSATGNEKLFF. The CDR3 nucleotides read TGTGCCAGCAGCGCGACAGGGAATGAAAAACTGTTTTTT.

V gene TRBV5-1 combines with J gene TRBJ2-1; D not certain. The CDR3 length is 13 residues. Trimming removed 2 bases from V and 4 bases from J, with 7 bases in between. From germline, CDR1 is SGHRS and CDR2 YFSETQ. DNA of the CDR3: TGCGCCAGCAGCTTTGAAGGGTACAATGAGCAGTTCTTC. Amino acid sequence: CASSFEGYNEQFF.

V gene TRBV27 combines with J gene TRBJ1-2, with 9 bases fitting TRBD1. The CDR3 spans 15 residues. J gave up 5 bases and V 7 bases, and 11 bases lay outside the gene matches. Germline V gene data show CDR1 as MNHEY and CDR2 as SMNVEV (reference sequence). The CDR3 DNA follows: TGTGCCAGCATGGGAACCGGGACAGGGACGTATGGCTACACCTTC. As protein: CASMGTGTGTYGYTF.

As for this clone: One junction end disagrees with the germline gene, perhaps due to a read error. This chain joins TRBV10-1 and TRBJ2-1; TRBD2 agrees at 10 bases. Per germline, CDR1 WNHNN and CDR2 SYGVQD (reference sequence). The CDR3 consists of 19 residues. The CDR3 nucleotides read TGCCCCAGCCGTGGCCGGGGGGCTAGCGGGGGTTTCACCTACAATGAGCAGTTCTTC. It is translated as CPSRGRGASGGFTYNEQFF.

For the CDR3, the DNA is TGTGCCAGCAGCCCAACAGGATATAATGAAAAACTGTTTTTT. Protein product: CASSPTGYNEKLFF. The V call is TRBV7-2, the J call TRBJ1-4; D perhaps matches TRBD1 (5 bases). V was trimmed by 5 bases and J by 4 bases, leaving 11 bases between them. The CDR3 extends over 14 amino acids. Germline loops: CDR1 SGHTA, CDR2 FQGNSA.